Sequencing of this TCR beta chain was carried out in a study of T cell changes during pregnancy in multiple sclerosis. Repertoires were generated with immunoSEQ multiplex PCR, while TCRdb's copy carries only in-frame clones and drops some. The sample holds tens of thousands of clones, under 95% seen once. Germline CDR1 SGDLS, CDR2 YYNGEE. The V segment lost 4 bases and the J segment 8 bases; nucleotides outside the gene matches: 7. The CDR3 length is 14 residues. This receptor was taken from a female donor with multiple sclerosis, enrolled in a pregnancy study. Specimen: peripheral blood, collected before pregnancy. The J gene is TRBJ2-1, the V gene TRBV9, with 9 positions matching TRBD1. The CDR3 sequence is CASSPPGQGDEQFF. The CDR3, as DNA: TGTGCCAGCAGCCCTCCGGGACAGGGCGATGAGCAGTTCTTC.